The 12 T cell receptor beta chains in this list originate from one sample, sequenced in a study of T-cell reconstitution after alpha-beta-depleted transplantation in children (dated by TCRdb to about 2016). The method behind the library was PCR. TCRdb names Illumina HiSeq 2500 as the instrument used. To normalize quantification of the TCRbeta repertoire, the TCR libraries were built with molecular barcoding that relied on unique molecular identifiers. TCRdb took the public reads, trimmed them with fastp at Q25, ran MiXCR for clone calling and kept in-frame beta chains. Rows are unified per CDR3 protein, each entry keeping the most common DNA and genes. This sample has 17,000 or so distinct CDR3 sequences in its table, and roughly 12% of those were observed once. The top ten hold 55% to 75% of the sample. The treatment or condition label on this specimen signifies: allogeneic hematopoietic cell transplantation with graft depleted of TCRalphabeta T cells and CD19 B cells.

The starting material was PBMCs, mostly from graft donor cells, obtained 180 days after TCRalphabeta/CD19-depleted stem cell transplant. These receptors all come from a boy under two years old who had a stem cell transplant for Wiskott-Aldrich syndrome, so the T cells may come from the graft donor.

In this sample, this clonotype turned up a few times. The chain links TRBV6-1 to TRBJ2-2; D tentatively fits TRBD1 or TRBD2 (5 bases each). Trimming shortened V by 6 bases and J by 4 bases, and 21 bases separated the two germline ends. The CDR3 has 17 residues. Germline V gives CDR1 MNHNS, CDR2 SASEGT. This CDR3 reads CASRLGRARIGTGELFF. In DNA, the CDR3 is TGTGCCAGCAGATTGGGACGGGCGAGAATTGGCACCGGGGAGCTGTTTTTT.

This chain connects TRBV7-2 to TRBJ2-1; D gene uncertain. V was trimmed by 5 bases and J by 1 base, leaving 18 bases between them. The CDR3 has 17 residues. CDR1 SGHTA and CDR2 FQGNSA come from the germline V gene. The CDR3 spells CASSVPSSAESYNEQFF. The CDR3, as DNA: TGTGCCAGCAGCGTCCCTTCTAGTGCCGAATCCTACAATGAGCAGTTCTTC.

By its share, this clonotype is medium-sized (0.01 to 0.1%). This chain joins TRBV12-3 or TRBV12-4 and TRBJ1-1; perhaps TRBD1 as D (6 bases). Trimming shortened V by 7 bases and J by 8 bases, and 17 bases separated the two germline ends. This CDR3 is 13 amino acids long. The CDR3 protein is CASTLGGQSEAFF. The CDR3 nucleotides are TGTGCCAGCACCTTGGGGGGGCAGTCCGAAGCTTTCTTT.

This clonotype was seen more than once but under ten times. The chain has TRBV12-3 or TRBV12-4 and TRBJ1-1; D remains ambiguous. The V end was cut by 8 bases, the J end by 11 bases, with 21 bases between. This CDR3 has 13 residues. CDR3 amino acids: CASVRGPILGAFF. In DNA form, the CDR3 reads TGTGCCAGCGTCCGGGGTCCCATACTTGGGGCTTTCTTT.

The chain's CDR3 is CASSLLEGLAGQDQFF. The CDR3 nucleotides are TGTGCCAGCAGCTTACTGGAAGGACTAGCGGGACAAGACCAGTTCTTC. V usage is TRBV7-8 and J usage is TRBJ2-1; TRBD2 matches 12 bases. This CDR3 spans 16 amino acids. Germline V gives CDR1 SGHVS, CDR2 FQNEAQ. Trimming at V came to 2 bases and at J to 13 bases, leaving 12 bases not matched to a gene.

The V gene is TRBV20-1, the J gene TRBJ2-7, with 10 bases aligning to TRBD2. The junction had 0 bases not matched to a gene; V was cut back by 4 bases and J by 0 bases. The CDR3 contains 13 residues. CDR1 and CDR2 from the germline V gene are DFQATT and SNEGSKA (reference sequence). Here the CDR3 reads CSATSGSSYEQYF. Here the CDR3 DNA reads TGCAGTGCTACTAGCGGGAGCTCCTACGAGCAGTACTTC.

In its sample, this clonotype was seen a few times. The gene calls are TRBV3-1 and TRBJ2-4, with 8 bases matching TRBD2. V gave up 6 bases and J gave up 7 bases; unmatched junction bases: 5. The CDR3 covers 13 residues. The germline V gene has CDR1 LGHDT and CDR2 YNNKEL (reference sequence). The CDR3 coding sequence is TGTGCCAGCAGGTCGGGGGGGGAGAACATTCAGTACTTC. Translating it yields CASRSGGENIQYF.

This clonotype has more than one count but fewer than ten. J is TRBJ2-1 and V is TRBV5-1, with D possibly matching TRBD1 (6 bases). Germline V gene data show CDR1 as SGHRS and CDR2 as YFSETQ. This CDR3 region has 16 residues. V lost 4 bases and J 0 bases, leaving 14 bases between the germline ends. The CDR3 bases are TGCGCCAGCAGCGGCCCGACAGGTGACTCCTACAATGAGCAGTTCTTC. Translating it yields CASSGPTGDSYNEQFF.

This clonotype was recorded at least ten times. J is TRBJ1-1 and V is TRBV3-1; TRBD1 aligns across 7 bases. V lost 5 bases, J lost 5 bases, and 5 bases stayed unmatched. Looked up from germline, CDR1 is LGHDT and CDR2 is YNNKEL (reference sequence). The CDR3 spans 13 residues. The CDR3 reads CASSEGASTEAFF. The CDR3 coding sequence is TGTGCCAGCAGCGAGGGGGCGAGTACTGAAGCTTTCTTT.

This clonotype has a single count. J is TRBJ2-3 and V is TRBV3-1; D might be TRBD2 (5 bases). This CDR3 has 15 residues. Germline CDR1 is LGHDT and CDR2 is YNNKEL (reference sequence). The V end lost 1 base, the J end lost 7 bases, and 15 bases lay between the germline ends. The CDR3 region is CASSQGGRTQNTQYF. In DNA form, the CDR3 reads TGTGCCAGCAGCCAAGGGGGTAGGACTCAGAATACGCAGTATTTT.

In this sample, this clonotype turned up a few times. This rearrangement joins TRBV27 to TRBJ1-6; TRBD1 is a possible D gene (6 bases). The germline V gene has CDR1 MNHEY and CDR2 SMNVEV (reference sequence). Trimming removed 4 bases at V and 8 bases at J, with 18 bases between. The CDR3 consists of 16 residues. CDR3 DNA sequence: TGTGCCAGCAGTTCCGCTCTCCAGGGGATTCATTCACCCCTCCACTTT. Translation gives CASSSALQGIHSPLHF.

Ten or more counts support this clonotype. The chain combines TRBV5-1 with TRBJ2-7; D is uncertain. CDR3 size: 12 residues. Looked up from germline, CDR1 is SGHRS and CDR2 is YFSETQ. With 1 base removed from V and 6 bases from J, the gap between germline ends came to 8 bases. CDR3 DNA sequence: TGCGCCAGCAGCTTGCCGGACGGCGAGCAGTACTTC. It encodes CASSLPDGEQYF.